These 27 T cell receptor beta chains originate from one sample sequenced in a study of T cells in Graves' hyperthyroidism and ophthalmopathy. Researchers took RNA transcripts and amplified the TCR beta CDR3 regions from them. A first-round RT-PCR of the TCR CDR3 used the HTBI primer set. TCRdb redid the calling of the multiplex PCR reads with MiXCR, one entry per CDR3 protein. Of around 350,000 distinct CDR3 sequences in the sample, roughly 19% are singletons; the top ten hold roughly 3.5%. Sequenced material: blood. All receptors come from a young woman with Graves' hyperthyroidism.

This clonotype appeared a few times. This sequence joins TRBV20-1 and TRBJ2-7; the D call may be TRBD1 or TRBD2 (6 bases each). V shed 1 base and J shed 2 bases, with 15 bases lying between them. The CDR3 consists of 15 residues. Germline assignment: CDR1 DFQATT and CDR2 SNEGSKA (reference sequence). The CDR3 DNA reads as TGCAGTGCTAGAGGGTGGAAGGGGGGACCCTACGAGCAGTACTTC. Residues: CSARGWKGGPYEQYF.

In its sample, this clonotype was seen many times. V usage is TRBV19 and J usage is TRBJ1-1; D possibly corresponds to TRBD1 (5 bases). The CDR3 covers 14 residues. Per germline, CDR1 LNHDA and CDR2 SQIVND (reference sequence). Trimming took off 6 bases at V and 4 bases at J, with 15 bases between the two ends. In DNA form, the CDR3 reads TGTGCCAGTAGGTTCGGGGGGTCGGGCACTGAAGCTTTCTTT. It encodes CASRFGGSGTEAFF.

This clonotype appeared many times. The V and J genes are TRBV11-3 and TRBJ2-5; 7 positions match TRBD1. CDR1 and CDR2 (germline): SGHNT, YENEEA. The CDR3 loop spans 14 amino acids. V gave up 6 bases and J gave up 5 bases; unmatched junction bases: 9. DNA of the CDR3: TGTGCCAGCAGTCCTAGAGGGGGCGAGGAGACCCAGTACTTC. This gives the protein CASSPRGGEETQYF.

The V gene is TRBV7-8, the J gene TRBJ2-2; 9 bases map to TRBD1. CDR1 and CDR2 (germline): SGHVS, FQNEAQ. CDR3 length: 16 residues. With V trimmed by 5 bases and J by 5 bases, 9 bases remained unmatched. The DNA of the CDR3 is TGTGCCAGCAGCCGTAGACAGGGGGAAGGAACCGGGGAGCTGTTTTTT. Translation: CASSRRQGEGTGELFF.

This clonotype has a count of ten or more. This chain connects TRBV20-1 to TRBJ2-4, with 8 bases identical to TRBD1. Germline V CDR1 and CDR2: DFQATT, SNEGSKA (reference sequence). The CDR3 is 13 amino acids. CDR3 bases: TGCGCCCGACAGGGGTCAGCCAAAAACATTCAGTACTTC. It translates to CARQGSAKNIQYF.

This clonotype was observed at least ten times. This sequence joins TRBV18 and TRBJ2-5; no definite D call. The CDR3 runs 13 residues. Germline CDR1 reads KGHSH; CDR2 reads LQKENI. V lost 3 bases and J lost 2, with 7 bases in between. CDR3 DNA sequence: TGTGCCAGCTCACCTTTCAGACAAGAGACCCAGTACTTC. This encodes CASSPFRQETQYF.

This clonotype has at least ten counts. This chain links TRBV5-1 with TRBJ2-5, with TRBD2 matching 8 bases. This CDR3 has 16 amino acids. CDR1 SGHRS and CDR2 YFSETQ come from the germline V gene. V was clipped by 2 bases and J by 6 bases; unmatched bases: 12. CDR3 bases: TGCGCCAGCAGCTTATCACGCGGACTAGCCGTAAAGACCCAGTACTTC. Translated: CASSLSRGLAVKTQYF.

There are many counts of this clonotype. The J gene is TRBJ2-7, the V gene TRBV13; D possibly corresponds to TRBD1 (6 bases). V lost 5 bases and J 6 bases, leaving 20 bases between the germline ends. Germline loops: CDR1 PRHDT, CDR2 FYEKMQ (reference sequence). The CDR3 runs 15 residues. This chain's CDR3 is CASSTYTRGPREQYF. CDR3 nucleotide sequence: TGTGCCAGCAGCACTTACACCAGGGGCCCTCGCGAGCAGTACTTC.

This clonotype was picked up many times. The rearrangement uses TRBV2 and TRBJ1-2, with D possibly matching TRBD1 (5 bases). This CDR3 is built from 12 residues. From germline, CDR1 is SNHLY and CDR2 FYNNEI. V dropped 4 bases and J dropped 8 bases, with 11 bases sitting between them. The CDR3 coding sequence is TGTGCCAGCAGTGGGACACGGGGAGGCTACACCTTC. Translating gives CASSGTRGGYTF.

The chain recombines TRBV6-1 with TRBJ2-5; D remains unclear. The V and J ends lost 8 bases and 1 base respectively, with 11 bases between them. This CDR3 is 13 amino acids long. Germline CDR1 MNHNS, CDR2 SASEGT. CDR3 nucleotides: TGTGCCAGCGTCGACGCCGGCCAAGAGACCCAGTACTTC. It encodes CASVDAGQETQYF.

This clonotype was recorded at least ten times. The genes are TRBV28 and TRBJ1-1, with D unresolved. There are 13 residues in the CDR3. CDR1 MDHEN and CDR2 SYDVKM come from the germline V gene. The germline V and J ends were trimmed by 1 base and 4 bases, with 7 bases remaining between them. CDR3 sequence (DNA): TGTGCCAGCAGTTTATCGGGAGTCACTGAAGCTTTCTTT. Encoded protein: CASSLSGVTEAFF.

This clonotype was detected ten times or more. The rearrangement joins TRBV6-4 to TRBJ2-5; TRBD2 matches at 10 bases. The CDR3 is made up of 15 amino acids. The V segment lost 4 bases and the J segment 0 bases; nucleotides outside the gene matches: 2. The germline V gene has CDR1 MRHNA and CDR2 SNTAGT. This CDR3 reads CASSASGGHQETQYF. The CDR3 DNA sequence: TGTGCCAGCAGTGCTAGCGGGGGCCACCAAGAGACCCAGTACTTC.

Many counts were recorded for this clonotype. The J gene is TRBJ1-6, the V gene TRBV28; 7 bases match TRBD1. V lost 5 bases and J lost 11; bases outside the gene matches: 9. The CDR3 consists of 14 residues. Germline assignment: CDR1 MDHEN and CDR2 SYDVKM. The CDR3 DNA reads TGTGCCAGCAGTCTGACAGGGTTCCAAGCACCCCTCCACTTT. This sequence encodes CASSLTGFQAPLHF.

This clonotype was found many times. The rearrangement joins TRBV10-2 to TRBJ2-7; possible D gene TRBD2, 6 bases. The germline V gene has CDR1 WSHSY and CDR2 SAAADI. V dropped 5 bases and J dropped 1 base, with 15 bases sitting between them. The CDR3 covers 15 residues. The DNA of the CDR3 is TGCGCCAGCAGTCTTTCCGGGAGCGGTTCCTACGAGCAGTACTTC. Translation: CASSLSGSGSYEQYF.

This clonotype was picked up many times. The chain links TRBV2 to TRBJ2-5, with TRBD2 as a possible D gene (5 bases). V lost 7 bases, J lost 5 bases, and 14 bases lay in between. The CDR3 spans 13 residues. Germline V lookup: CDR1 SNHLY, CDR2 FYNNEI. This CDR3 is CASNPGQRETQYF. The CDR3 DNA is TGTGCCAGCAATCCAGGCCAGCGGGAGACCCAGTACTTC.

Comment on this clonotype: A read error may explain this, as a much larger clone is one base away. The chain employs TRBV29-1 and TRBJ1-1; D remains unclear. CDR1 and CDR2 (germline): SQVTM, ANQGSEA. This CDR3 spans 10 amino acids. The chain's CDR3 is CSVVRAEAVF. For the CDR3, the DNA is TGCAGCGTTGTTAGGGCTGAAGCTGTCTTT.

This clonotype was detected ten times or more. The J gene is TRBJ1-2, the V gene TRBV12-3 or TRBV12-4; 7 nucleotides match TRBD1. This CDR3 has 14 amino acids. V gave up 3 bases and J gave up 5 bases; unmatched junction bases: 6. As DNA, the CDR3 is TGTGCCAGCAGTTTGGACAGGCGGTTATATGGCTACACCTTC. This encodes CASSLDRRLYGYTF.

This chain uses TRBV6-2 or TRBV6-3 with TRBJ1-2; D is undetermined. This CDR3 comprises 14 residues. Germline lookup yields CDR1 MNHEY and CDR2 SVGEGT. Deletions cut 3 bases from V and 6 bases from J, with 14 bases between. In DNA form, the CDR3 reads TGTGCCAGCAGTTATTCACTGGGATTGGATGGCTACACCTTC. Its protein is CASSYSLGLDGYTF.

The chain employs TRBV10-1 and TRBJ2-2; D unresolved. Trimming left V 0 bases short and J 4 bases short, with 6 bases between. The CDR3 loop spans 14 amino acids. The germline gives CDR1 WNHNN, CDR2 SYGVQD (reference sequence). The CDR3 loop reads CASSESVLTGELFF. CDR3 bases: TGCGCCAGCAGTGAGTCGGTCCTCACCGGGGAGCTGTTTTTT.

The sample holds many counts of this clonotype. This rearrangement joins TRBV6-5 to TRBJ1-1, with D unclear. Trimming stripped 7 bases from V and 10 bases from J, with 22 bases between. The CDR3 is 14 amino acids. Germline CDR1 reads MNHEY; CDR2 reads SVGAGI. This CDR3 is CASTSVPGSQPAFF. CDR3 in DNA: TGTGCCAGCACCTCTGTCCCGGGGTCTCAGCCAGCTTTCTTT.

Many counts were recorded for this clonotype. This rearrangement joins TRBV6-5 to TRBJ2-4; either TRBD1 or TRBD2 may fit D (5 bases each). Germline CDR1 MNHEY, CDR2 SVGAGI. V shed 0 bases and J shed 9 bases, with 15 bases lying between them. The CDR3 length is 15 residues. CDR3 DNA: TGTGCCAGCAGTTACTCGAGGGACCCATCGGGCATTCAGTACTTC. Its protein product is CASSYSRDPSGIQYF.

This clonotype was observed at least ten times. This chain links TRBV29-1 with TRBJ2-5, with D possibly matching TRBD2 (6 bases). CDR1 and CDR2 from the germline V gene are SQVTM and ANQGSEA. The CDR3 is 12 residues long. V was cut by 4 bases and J by 3 bases, with 9 bases left in between. CDR3 nucleotides: TGCAGCGTTGGGTGGACTAAAGAGACCCAGTACTTC. It specifies CSVGWTKETQYF.

This clonotype was counted at least ten times. The chain uses TRBV6-1 and TRBJ1-1; 7 nucleotides agree with TRBD1. The CDR3 is 15 amino acids. CDR1 MNHNS and CDR2 SASEGT come from the germline V gene. V shed 7 bases and J 4 bases; nucleotides not matched to a gene: 12. The CDR3 reads CASTLTGARGTEAFF. The CDR3 region has the DNA TGTGCCAGCACCTTAACAGGGGCGAGAGGCACTGAAGCTTTCTTT.

The chain links TRBV6-1 to TRBJ2-5, with a possible D match to TRBD2 (6 bases). The CDR3 runs to 15 residues. Germline V gives CDR1 MNHNS, CDR2 SASEGT. Trimming took off 6 bases at V and 5 bases at J, with 19 bases between the two ends. In DNA form, the CDR3 reads TGTGCCAGCAGAGAGGGACTTTATGCCCGGGAGACCCAGTACTTC. Translating it yields CASREGLYARETQYF.

This clonotype has ten or more counts. The J gene is TRBJ1-1, the V gene TRBV19; no reliable D call. V was trimmed by 3 bases and J by 7 bases, leaving 15 bases between them. This CDR3 is 14 amino acids long. Germline assignment: CDR1 LNHDA and CDR2 SQIVND (reference sequence). The CDR3 loop reads CASSIRLGDREAFF. The CDR3 nucleotides read TGTGCCAGTAGTATCCGTTTAGGTGACCGTGAAGCTTTCTTT.

The V and J genes are TRBV11-2 and TRBJ1-1; 10 bases are shared with TRBD1. The ends lost 5 bases at V and 6 bases at J; junction bases unmatched: 6. The CDR3 covers 14 residues. Germline-derived CDR1 and CDR2 are SGHAT and FQNNGV. DNA of the CDR3: TGTGCCAGCAGCGTCCGACAGGGGGCGTCTGAAGCTTTCTTT. Protein product: CASSVRQGASEAFF.

This clonotype was seen ten or more times. The chain carries TRBV5-1 and TRBJ1-2; D gene uncertain. V lost 0 bases and J 4 bases, leaving 19 bases between the germline ends. CDR3 size: 17 residues. CDR1 is SGHRS, CDR2 YFSETQ, per germline. CDR3 DNA sequence: TGCGCCAGCAGCTTGGAGTGGGAAGGTCCGGCTTTCTATGGCTACACCTTC. It encodes CASSLEWEGPAFYGYTF.